Following are 6 T cell receptor beta chains from one sample sequenced in a study of post-analysis software for immune sequencing data. Study-level points and caveats: The study found TRBV5-6, TRBV5-1 and TRBV20-1 among five TRBV segments more frequent in patients than controls.

Antigens for these TCRs are unknown. Researchers reported that TCR beta cDNA libraries carried unique molecular identifiers. TCRdb recomputed calls from the PCR reads with MiXCR, one row per CDR3 protein. Altogether approximately 630,000 distinct CDR3 sequences are present, approximately 60% being singletons, with the ten largest covering roughly 12%. The sample taken for sequencing was blood. The receptors were gathered from a girl aged 2 to 10 with multiple sclerosis.

This chain links TRBV2 with TRBJ2-3; maybe TRBD1 (6 bases). Germline loops: CDR1 SNHLY, CDR2 FYNNEI. Trimming stripped 6 bases from V and 0 bases from J, with 10 bases between. This CDR3 is built from 14 residues. CDR3 DNA: TGTGCCAGCAGCGACAGGCGGAGCACAGATACGCAGTATTTT. It yields the protein CASSDRRSTDTQYF.

The chain employs TRBV20-1 and TRBJ2-5; D is perhaps TRBD2 (6 bases). Looked up from germline, CDR1 is DFQATT and CDR2 is SNEGSKA (reference sequence). V was shortened by 2 bases and J by 2 bases, with 18 bases between the two germline ends. This CDR3 is built from 16 residues. In nucleotides, the CDR3 is TGCAGTGCTAGACGCGGGGTTGGGGCAAATCAAGAGACCCAGTACTTC. Translated, it gives CSARRGVGANQETQYF.

V usage is TRBV5-1 and J usage is TRBJ1-5; D gene ambiguous. The germline gives CDR1 SGHRS, CDR2 YFSETQ. The CDR3 contains 15 residues. V shed 4 bases and J shed 0 bases, with 11 bases lying between them. As DNA, the CDR3 is TGCGCCAGCAGCACGGACGGAGATAGCAATCAGCCCCAGCATTTT. This codes for CASSTDGDSNQPQHF.

This clonotype turned up a few times. The J gene is TRBJ2-5, the V gene TRBV4-2; 9 positions agree with TRBD2. CDR3 length: 15 residues. V shed 1 base, J shed 3 bases, and the junction held 3 bases outside the gene matches. Germline values: CDR1 LGHNA, CDR2 YNFKEQ. In DNA form, the CDR3 reads TGTGCCAGCAGCCAAGGACTAGCGGAAGAAGAGACCCAGTACTTC. This encodes CASSQGLAEEETQYF.

V is TRBV7-9 and J is TRBJ1-6, with D unclear. CDR1 is SEHNR and CDR2 is FQNEAQ in the germline V gene (reference sequence). Between the trimmed V and J ends, which lost 3 bases and 6 bases, there was a span of 15 bases. CDR3 length: 16 amino acids. CDR3 protein: CASSFLAARGNSPLHF. CDR3 bases: TGTGCCAGCAGCTTCCTGGCCGCACGGGGTAATTCACCCCTCCACTTT.

This chain connects TRBV29-1 to TRBJ2-3; 8 nucleotides line up with TRBD2. There are 14 residues in the CDR3. Losses at the gene ends were 4 bases for V and 1 base for J; bases not matched to a gene: 4. Germline loops: CDR1 SQVTM, CDR2 ANQGSEA. The CDR3 sequence is CSVAREGRTDTQYF. CDR3 DNA: TGCAGCGTTGCCCGGGAGGGCCGCACAGATACGCAGTATTTT.